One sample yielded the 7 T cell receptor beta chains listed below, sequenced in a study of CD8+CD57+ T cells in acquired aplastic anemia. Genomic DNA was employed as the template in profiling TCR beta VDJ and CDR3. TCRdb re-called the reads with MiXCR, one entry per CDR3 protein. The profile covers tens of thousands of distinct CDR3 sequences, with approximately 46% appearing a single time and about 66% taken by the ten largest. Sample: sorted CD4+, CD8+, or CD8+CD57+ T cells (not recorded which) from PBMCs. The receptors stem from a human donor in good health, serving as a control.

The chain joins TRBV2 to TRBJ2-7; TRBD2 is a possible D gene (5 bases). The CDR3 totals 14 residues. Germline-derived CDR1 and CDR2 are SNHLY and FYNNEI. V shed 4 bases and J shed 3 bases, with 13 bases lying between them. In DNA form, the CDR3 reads TGTGCCAGCAGTGTAGGCCAGGCGGGCTACGAGCAGTACTTC. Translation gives CASSVGQAGYEQYF.

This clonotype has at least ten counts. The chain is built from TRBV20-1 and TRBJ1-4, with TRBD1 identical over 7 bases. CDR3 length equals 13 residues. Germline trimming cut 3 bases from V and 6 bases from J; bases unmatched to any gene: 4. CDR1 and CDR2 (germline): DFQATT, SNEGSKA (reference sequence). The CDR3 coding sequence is TGCAGTGCTAGGACCGGGACAGATGAAAAACTGTTTTTT. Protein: CSARTGTDEKLFF.

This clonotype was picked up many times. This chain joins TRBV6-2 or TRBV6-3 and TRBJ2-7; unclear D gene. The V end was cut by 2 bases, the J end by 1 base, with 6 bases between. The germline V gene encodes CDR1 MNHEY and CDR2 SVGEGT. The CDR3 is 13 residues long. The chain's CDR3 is CASSYGPSYEQYF. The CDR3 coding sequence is TGTGCCAGCAGTTACGGGCCATCCTACGAGCAGTACTTC.

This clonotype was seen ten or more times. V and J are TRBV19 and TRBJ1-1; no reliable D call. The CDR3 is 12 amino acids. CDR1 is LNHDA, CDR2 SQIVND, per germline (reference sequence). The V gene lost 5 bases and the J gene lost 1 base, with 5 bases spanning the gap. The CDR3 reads CASSQENTEAFF. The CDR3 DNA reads TGTGCCAGTAGTCAGGAGAACACTGAAGCTTTCTTT.

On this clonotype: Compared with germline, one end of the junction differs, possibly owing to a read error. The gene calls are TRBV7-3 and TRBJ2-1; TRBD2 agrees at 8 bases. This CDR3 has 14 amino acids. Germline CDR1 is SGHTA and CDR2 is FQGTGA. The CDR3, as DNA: TGTGCCGGCAGCTTAAGACTAGCGACTAATGAGCAGTTCTTC. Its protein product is CAGSLRLATNEQFF.

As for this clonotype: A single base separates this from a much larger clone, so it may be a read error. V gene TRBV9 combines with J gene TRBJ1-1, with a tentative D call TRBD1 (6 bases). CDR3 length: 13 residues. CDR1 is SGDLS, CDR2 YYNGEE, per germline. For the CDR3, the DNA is TGTGCCAGCGGCGTAGCGTCGGGACATGAAGCTTTCTTT. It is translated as CASGVASGHEAFF.

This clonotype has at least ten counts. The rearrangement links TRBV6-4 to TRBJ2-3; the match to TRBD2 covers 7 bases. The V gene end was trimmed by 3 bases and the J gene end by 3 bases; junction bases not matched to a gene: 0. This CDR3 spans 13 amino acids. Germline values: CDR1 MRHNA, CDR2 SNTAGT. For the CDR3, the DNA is TGTGCCAGCAGTGAGCGGGAGACAGATACGCAGTATTTT. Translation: CASSERETDTQYF.